This TCR beta chain appears in the sequencing data of a study of shared clonotypes between healthy human individuals. Profiling relied on immunoSEQ multiplex PCR, and the TCRdb table lists in-frame clones only, not all of them. The table includes 1.6 million or so clones, roughly 97% detected once. The CDR3 covers 15 residues. Trimming cost V 11 bases and J 6 bases, with 22 bases left between them. Germline values: CDR1 ENHRY, CDR2 SYGVKD. Sequenced: naive CD4+ T cells sorted from blood. Subset reported: CD45RA+ positively selected. The clonotype originates from a man between 25 and 39 years old in good health. The rearrangement uses TRBV10-3 and TRBJ1-4, with a tentative D call TRBD1 (5 bases). The CDR3 region is CASSSDGGRYEKLFF. CDR3 DNA sequence: TGTGCCTCCTCTAGCGACGGGGGGAGATATGAAAAACTGTTTTTT.